The 28 T cell receptor beta chains below come from one sample, sequenced in a study of T-cell reconstitution after alpha-beta-depleted transplantation in children. Unique molecular identifiers were used to barcode this TCRbeta library. TCRdb redid the calling of the PCR reads with MiXCR, one entry per CDR3 protein. The sample lists about 540,000 distinct CDR3 sequences; 15% to 20% were seen once. This specimen consisted of PBMCs from the stem cell graft donor, obtained from the stem cell graft. All receptors derive from a human donor who donated a stem cell graft to a child with acute lymphoblastic leukemia.

This rearrangement joins TRBV25-1 to TRBJ1-4; D remains ambiguous. This CDR3 region has 13 residues. Trimming removed 5 bases at V and 13 bases at J, with 17 bases between. CDR1 is MGHDK and CDR2 is SYGVNS in the germline V gene. The CDR3, as DNA: TGTGCCAGCAGTCCAATCTCGGGCCCGGGACTGTTTTTT. It translates to CASSPISGPGLFF.

The rearrangement links TRBV12-3 or TRBV12-4 to TRBJ2-3, with a weak D call TRBD2 (5 bases). The CDR3 covers 15 residues. V lost 6 bases to trimming and J lost 6 bases, with 19 bases between them. CDR3 bases: TGTGCCAGCAGGCCCGGAGGAGGAGGTTTGGATACGCAGTATTTT. Its protein is CASRPGGGGLDTQYF.

The rearrangement links TRBV5-1 to TRBJ2-1; no clear D gene. Germline assignment: CDR1 SGHRS and CDR2 YFSETQ. This CDR3 region has 14 residues. Deletions cut 1 base from V and 6 bases from J, with 11 bases between. Here the CDR3 DNA reads TGCGCCAGCAGCTTGCGGGTTCCTGTCAATGAGCAGTTCTTC. Its translation: CASSLRVPVNEQFF.

The rearrangement uses TRBV5-1 and TRBJ1-1; D call uncertain. The V and J ends lost 0 bases and 5 bases respectively, with 11 bases between them. This CDR3 has 14 amino acids. Germline V CDR1 and CDR2: SGHRS, YFSETQ. CDR3 sequence: CASSLVSSGTEAFF. CDR3 sequence (DNA): TGCGCCAGCAGCTTGGTCTCCTCGGGGACTGAAGCTTTCTTT.

The table lists this clonotype with a few counts. The V gene is TRBV19, the J gene TRBJ2-1, with D perhaps TRBD1 or TRBD2 (5 bases each). Trimming stripped 9 bases from V and 5 bases from J, with 14 bases between. This CDR3 is 13 amino acids long. Looked up from germline, CDR1 is LNHDA and CDR2 is SQIVND (reference sequence). The CDR3 coding sequence is TGTGCCAGCCGGGACCGAGGAAACAATGAGCAGTTCTTC. Translating gives CASRDRGNNEQFF. Using reference TRBV19 and TRBJ2-1 for the parts outside the CDR3, the full variable domain is DGGITQSPKYLFRKEGQNVTLSCEQNLNHDAMYWYRQDPGQGLRLIYYSQIVNDFQKGDIAEGYSVSREKKESFPLTVTSAQKNPTAFYLCASRDRGNNEQFFGPGTRLTVL.

In its sample, this clonotype was seen a few times. This chain links TRBV5-1 with TRBJ2-7; D remains ambiguous. V dropped 2 bases and J dropped 0 bases, with 9 bases sitting between them. CDR1 is SGHRS, CDR2 YFSETQ, per germline. The CDR3 covers 14 residues. The CDR3 reads CASSFTPLSYEQYF. CDR3 nucleotide sequence: TGCGCCAGCAGCTTCACTCCACTCTCCTACGAGCAGTACTTC.

This clonotype has a handful of counts. This rearrangement joins TRBV29-1 to TRBJ1-1; no clear D. The CDR3 loop spans 10 amino acids. V lost 3 bases to trimming and J lost 5 bases, with 4 bases between them. CDR1 is SQVTM and CDR2 is ANQGSEA in the germline V gene. CDR3 sequence (DNA): TGCAGCGTTGATGAGACTGAAGCTTTCTTT. This sequence encodes CSVDETEAFF.

This clonotype has a single count. It is likely a read error, because the conserved phenylalanine at the end of the CDR3 is missing. V usage is TRBV27 and J usage is TRBJ2-7; D ambiguous. Per the germline V gene, CDR1 is MNHEY and CDR2 is SMNVEV (reference sequence). Trimming took 2 bases from V and 2 from J, leaving 7 bases between them. The CDR3 covers 13 residues. The CDR3 sequence: CASSLGSAYEQYL. In nucleotides, the CDR3 is TGTGCCAGCAGTTTAGGCAGCGCCTACGAGCAGTACTTG.

The chain employs TRBV27 and TRBJ1-6, with D tentatively TRBD1 (5 bases). CDR3 length: 16 amino acids. Trimming shortened V by 4 bases and J by 5 bases, and 15 bases separated the two germline ends. Germline V lookup: CDR1 MNHEY, CDR2 SMNVEV (reference sequence). The CDR3 is CASSSGAGRHNSPLHF. CDR3 coding DNA: TGTGCCAGCAGTTCTGGTGCAGGGCGCCATAATTCACCCCTCCACTTT.

The chain combines TRBV20-1 with TRBJ2-5, with a possible D match to TRBD1 (6 bases). The CDR3 contains 14 residues. The ends were cut back, 6 bases at V and 5 bases at J, with 19 bases in the middle. Per the germline V gene, CDR1 is DFQATT and CDR2 is SNEGSKA (reference sequence). The CDR3 loop reads CSARQESSRETQYF. CDR3 coding DNA: TGCAGTGCACGACAGGAGAGCTCACGGGAGACCCAGTACTTC.

This clonotype was picked up a small number of times. The rearrangement links TRBV6-2 or TRBV6-3 to TRBJ2-7; 14 bases are a match to TRBD2. The trim removed 8 bases at V and 10 bases at J, leaving 4 bases unmatched. CDR1 is MNHEY, CDR2 SVGEGT, per germline. The CDR3 has 12 amino acids. This CDR3 reads CASLGLAGEQYF. CDR3 DNA: TGTGCCAGCCTGGGACTAGCGGGAGAACAGTACTTC.

This clonotype was detected a few times. The chain uses TRBV12-3 or TRBV12-4 and TRBJ2-7; D is unclear. V lost 2 bases, J lost 10 bases, and 9 bases lay in between. The CDR3 sequence is 11 residues long. The CDR3 region is CASSLYPLQYF. For the CDR3, the DNA is TGTGCCAGCAGTTTATACCCCCTCCAGTACTTC.

Only a few counts were recorded for this clonotype. This chain joins TRBV7-3 and TRBJ2-2; no definite D call. The germline V gene has CDR1 SGHTA and CDR2 FQGTGA. V lost 5 bases to trimming and J lost 6 bases, with 19 bases between them. This CDR3 contains 16 residues. CDR3 sequence (DNA): TGTGCCAGCAGCCCCCTGGGCCAGCTTAGGGCCGGGGAGCTGTTTTTT. It yields the protein CASSPLGQLRAGELFF.

The table lists this clonotype with a few counts. This sequence joins TRBV27 and TRBJ1-1; D unresolved. In germline, CDR1 is MNHEY, CDR2 SMNVEV (reference sequence). Trimming shortened V by 8 bases and J by 5 bases, and 12 bases separated the two germline ends. This CDR3 contains 12 residues. The CDR3 DNA reads TGTGCCAGCCGGACGGTCCTGACTGAAGCTTTCTTT. As protein: CASRTVLTEAFF.

This clonotype was picked up one time. CDR3 sequence reads: CASGSRRGQGGRGYTF. CDR3 nucleotide sequence: TGTGCTAGTGGTTCCCGCCGGGGACAGGGGGGCCGGGGCTACACCTTC. V usage is TRBV12-5 and J usage is TRBJ1-2, with 11 nucleotides matching TRBD1. The CDR3 consists of 16 residues. The germline CDR1 and CDR2 sequences are LGHNT and FRNRAP. The V and J ends lost 4 bases and 8 bases, in that order; junction bases with no gene match: 12.

The V gene is TRBV5-1, the J gene TRBJ1-2; D is unresolved. Trimming pared 1 base from V and 3 bases from J, leaving 7 bases between. This CDR3 has 13 residues. The V gene's germline CDR1 is SGHRS and CDR2 YFSETQ. CDR3 amino acids: CASSLSTYYGYTF. The CDR3 DNA reads TGCGCCAGCAGCTTGTCGACTTACTATGGCTACACCTTC. Full variable domain (outside the CDR3, taken from reference TRBV5-1 and TRBJ1-2): KAGVTQTPRYLIKTRGQQVTLSCSPISGHRSVSWYQQTPGQGLQFLFEYFSETQRNKGNFPGRFSGRQFSNSRSEMNVSTLELGDSALYLCASSLSTYYGYTFGSGTRLTVV.

This clonotype turned up a few times. This chain connects TRBV20-1 to TRBJ2-3; 10 bases line up with TRBD2. The ends lost 7 bases at V and 3 bases at J; junction bases unmatched: 10. Germline values: CDR1 DFQATT, CDR2 SNEGSKA (reference sequence). The CDR3 has 15 amino acids. The CDR3 nucleotides read TGCAGTGTTAAAACTAATAGCGGGAGGACAGATACGCAGTATTTT. Encoded protein: CSVKTNSGRTDTQYF.

The chain uses TRBV19 and TRBJ2-1, with 7 nucleotides matching TRBD2. Germline loops: CDR1 LNHDA, CDR2 SQIVND (reference sequence). J gave up 6 bases and V 3 bases, and 11 bases lay outside the gene matches. The CDR3 covers 16 residues. CDR3 DNA: TGTGCCAGTAGTATGATGAGCGGGACGGGTAGCAATGAGCAGTTCTTC. It encodes CASSMMSGTGSNEQFF.

This clonotype was found a few times. This chain uses TRBV13 with TRBJ2-5; 8 bases are shared with TRBD1. This CDR3 spans 15 amino acids. Germline CDR1 reads PRHDT; CDR2 reads FYEKMQ (reference sequence). V shed 3 bases and J 4 bases; nucleotides not matched to a gene: 7. The CDR3 reads CASSFGQGGGETQYF. The CDR3 coding sequence is TGTGCCAGCAGCTTCGGACAGGGAGGTGGAGAGACCCAGTACTTC. The whole variable domain, filled in from reference TRBV13 and TRBJ2-5, reads AAGVIQSPRHLIKEKRETATLKCYPIPRHDTVYWYQQGPGQDPQFLISFYEKMQSDKGSIPDRFSAQQFSDYHSELNMSSLELGDSALYFCASSFGQGGGETQYFGPGTRLLVL.

The J gene is TRBJ1-4, the V gene TRBV5-6, with D perhaps TRBD1 (6 bases). The CDR3 runs to 16 residues. Germline V gene data show CDR1 as SGHDT and CDR2 as YYEEEE. Trimming cost V 3 bases and J 10 bases, with 22 bases left between them. CDR3 in DNA: TGTGCCAGCAGCTCGGATAGTTCAGGGGCCGGCGGAAAACTGTTTTTT. It yields the protein CASSSDSSGAGGKLFF.

A few counts support this clonotype. This rearrangement joins TRBV7-9 to TRBJ1-1; 7 bases line up with TRBD1. The CDR3 has 15 residues. The V segment lost 3 bases and the J segment 0 bases; nucleotides outside the gene matches: 4. Germline V lookup: CDR1 SEHNR, CDR2 FQNEAQ (reference sequence). The CDR3 loop is CASSFFRGMNTEAFF. In DNA, the CDR3 is TGTGCCAGCAGCTTTTTCAGGGGGATGAACACTGAAGCTTTCTTT.

The J gene is TRBJ2-1, the V gene TRBV9; 12 bases are shared with TRBD2. Trimming took 6 bases from V and 7 from J; bases not matched to a gene: 14. Looked up from germline, CDR1 is SGDLS and CDR2 is YYNGEE. This CDR3 is 17 amino acids long. CDR3 region: CASTSGRDNHQHNEQFF. The DNA for the CDR3 is TGTGCCAGCACTAGCGGGAGGGATAATCACCAACATAATGAGCAGTTCTTC.

This clonotype occurred a few times. This chain uses TRBV20-1 with TRBJ1-2; 10 bases are shared with TRBD1. Germline assignment: CDR1 DFQATT and CDR2 SNEGSKA (reference sequence). V was pared by 6 bases and J by 3 bases, with 7 bases of the junction left unmatched. The CDR3 totals 14 residues. This CDR3 is CSAPDRGGDYGYTF. CDR3 nucleotides: TGCAGTGCCCCGGACAGGGGGGGGGACTATGGCTACACCTTC.

The chain employs TRBV4-1 and TRBJ2-2, with a weak D call TRBD2 (5 bases). V lost 0 bases and J 8 bases, leaving 16 bases between the germline ends. Germline CDR1 MGHRA, CDR2 YSYEKL. This CDR3 region has 16 residues. As DNA, the CDR3 is TGCGCCAGCAGCCAAGAAGATTCGGGGTCCCTAGGGGAGCTGTTTTTT. Its translation: CASSQEDSGSLGELFF.

This chain links TRBV15 with TRBJ2-7; 9 bases line up with TRBD1. Germline trimming cut 0 bases from V and 6 bases from J; bases unmatched to any gene: 3. Germline CDR1 LNHNV, CDR2 YYDKDF (reference sequence). The CDR3 length is 14 residues. The CDR3 protein is CATSRDGQGSEQYF. CDR3 DNA: TGTGCCACCAGCAGAGATGGACAGGGGAGCGAGCAGTACTTC.

This chain connects TRBV15 to TRBJ2-1; 11 nucleotides match TRBD2. The CDR3 runs 20 residues. V shed 5 bases, J shed 6 bases, and the junction held 21 bases outside the gene matches. Germline CDR1 reads LNHNV; CDR2 reads YYDKDF (reference sequence). CDR3 sequence reads: CATSSPSGTPGTSGPNEQFF. DNA of the CDR3: TGTGCCACCAGCTCTCCCTCCGGGACACCCGGGACTAGCGGTCCCAATGAGCAGTTCTTC.

V usage is TRBV25-1 and J usage is TRBJ1-5; D might be TRBD1 (5 bases). The CDR3 consists of 14 residues. The V and J ends lost 1 base and 1 base respectively, with 5 bases between them. In germline, CDR1 is MGHDK, CDR2 SYGVNS. The CDR3 DNA follows: TGTGCCAGCAGTGAATGGGACAGCAATCAGCCCCAGCATTTT. Encoded protein: CASSEWDSNQPQHF.

This clonotype showed up just a few times. V usage is TRBV19 and J usage is TRBJ2-7; D may match TRBD1 or TRBD2 (5 bases each). Trimming left V 5 bases short and J 7 bases short, with 15 bases between. The CDR3 is 13 amino acids. The germline CDR1 and CDR2 sequences are LNHDA and SQIVND (reference sequence). The CDR3 region has the DNA TGTGCCAGTAGTGGGGACGGGGTCTTTGAGCAGTACTTC. As protein: CASSGDGVFEQYF.